Each of the 15 T cell receptor beta chains below was sequenced from the same sample in a study of tumor-infiltrating lymphocytes in primary liver carcinoma. It was from around 20-30 mg of unsorted bulk tissue that RNA and DNA were co-extracted. Reverse transcription of approximately 520 ng total RNA with a constant-region primer produced TCR beta cDNA. Researchers made the TCR beta libraries by running three nested multiplex PCR rounds with slightly modified ARM-PCR. The opening two PCR rounds, 10 cycles each, paired TRBV1-TRBV30 forward primers with a C-beta reverse primer. A single record per CDR3 protein comes from TCRdb applying MiXCR to the multiplex PCR reads. The sample yields over 100,000 distinct CDR3 sequences, around two thirds seen once. Specimen: tumor-adjacent normal liver tissue. The receptor source for this set is a woman between 55 and 75 years old with primary liver carcinoma and hepatitis B virus infection.

This clonotype was picked up one time. The rearrangement joins TRBV2 to TRBJ2-1, with 8 bases fitting TRBD2. This CDR3 comprises 15 residues. The germline V gene encodes CDR1 SNHLY and CDR2 FYNNEI. V was pared by 8 bases and J by 5 bases, with 11 bases of the junction left unmatched. The CDR3 is CASGGYGRANNEQFF. The CDR3 DNA reads as TGTGCCAGCGGTGGGTACGGGAGGGCCAACAATGAGCAGTTCTTC.

Comments on this clonotype: Its ends do not fully match the called genes, so a read error is possible. The J gene is TRBJ2-3, the V gene TRBV29-1; TRBD2 aligns across 8 bases. Germline CDR1 and CDR2: SQVTM and ANQGSEA. This CDR3 is built from 14 residues. The CDR3 nucleotides are TGCAGCGTTACTGGGACTAGGGACACACATACGCAGTATTTT. Its translation is CSVTGTRDTHTQYF.

In regard to this clonotype: The junction does not match germline at one end; this may be a read error. The chain joins TRBV6-1 to TRBJ2-1, with unresolved D. The CDR3 has 16 residues. The germline V gene encodes CDR1 MNHNS and CDR2 SASEGT. Written as DNA, the CDR3 is TGTGCCAGCAGGGGTCATGGTAGTAGCTCCTACGATGAGCAGTTCTTC. Residues: CASRGHGSSSYDEQFF.

The sample holds many counts of this clonotype. The rearrangement uses TRBV28 and TRBJ1-5; D gene ambiguous. CDR1 is MDHEN and CDR2 is SYDVKM in the germline V gene. The ends were cut back, 8 bases at V and 2 bases at J, with 13 bases in the middle. The CDR3 extends over 14 amino acids. The CDR3 DNA reads as TGTGCCAGCTGGGAGGGTATAGGCAATCAGCCCCAGCATTTT. It encodes CASWEGIGNQPQHF.

The chain has TRBV29-1 and TRBJ2-1, with a possible D match to TRBD2 (5 bases). CDR3 length: 17 amino acids. From germline, CDR1 is SQVTM and CDR2 ANQGSEA. Deletions cut 1 base from V and 0 bases from J, with 16 bases between. The CDR3 DNA reads as TGCAGCGTTGAAGGGGTCACCTGGGAGAGCTCCTACAATGAGCAGTTCTTC. Protein sequence: CSVEGVTWESSYNEQFF.

Comments on this clonotype: This sequence may be a read error, since a much larger clone differs from it by one base. This chain joins TRBV30 and TRBJ1-2; D gene unclear. Germline assignment: CDR1 GTSNPN and CDR2 SVGIG (reference sequence). V was pared by 1 base and J by 8 bases, with 11 bases between. The CDR3 consists of 12 residues. CDR3 nucleotides: TGTGCCTGGAGTGCATCCGGGTACGGCTACACCTTC. It is translated as CAWSASGYGYTF.

In regard to this clonotype: Here the CDR3 omits its conserved ending phenylalanine or tryptophan, so a read error is the likely source. V and J are TRBV4-1 and TRBJ1-4; D is unresolved. Per the germline V gene, CDR1 is MGHRA and CDR2 is YSYEKL. The CDR3 runs to 16 residues. CDR3 amino acids: CASNQDLYRSNEKLFH. CDR3 DNA sequence: TGCGCCAGCAACCAAGATCTCTATAGGTCTAATGAAAAACTGTTTCAT.

Turning to this clonotype: One end of the junction varies from germline; a read error may be responsible. The V gene is TRBV13, the J gene TRBJ2-1, with D possibly TRBD2 on 6 matching bases. The CDR3 loop spans 16 amino acids. Germline CDR1 and CDR2: PRHDT and FYEKMQ (reference sequence). The CDR3, as DNA: TGTGACAGCAGCCCCCATGTGTTAGCGGAGTACAATGCGCAGTTCTTC. Translating it yields CDSSPHVLAEYNAQFF.

This clonotype was observed many times. The chain links TRBV30 to TRBJ2-1; unclear D gene. Trimming took off 0 bases at V and 0 bases at J, with 9 bases between the two ends. The CDR3 covers 15 residues. The V gene's germline CDR1 is GTSNPN and CDR2 SVGIG (reference sequence). The chain's CDR3 is CAWSVRASSYNEQFF. For the CDR3, the DNA is TGTGCCTGGAGTGTTAGGGCTAGCTCCTACAATGAGCAGTTCTTC.

With respect to this clonotype: An end of the junction does not agree with germline; a read error may underlie this. This chain connects TRBV11-2 to TRBJ2-3; perhaps TRBD2 as D (6 bases). CDR3 length: 21 amino acids. Germline assignment: CDR1 SGHAT and CDR2 FQNNGV. Here the CDR3 reads CASTLREVVKGTLSLTDTQYF. CDR3 bases: TGTGCCAGCACCTTAAGGGAGGTAGTGAAGGGAACGCTTTCTCTAACAGATACGCAGTATTTT.

This clonotype was seen once. The chain joins TRBV6-2 or TRBV6-3 to TRBJ2-1, with D perhaps TRBD2 (5 bases). The J call may not be correct, given that the DNA end is closer to TRBJ2-7. This CDR3 comprises 13 residues. Germline values: CDR1 MNHEY, CDR2 SVGEGT. The CDR3 spells CARRVTANNEQYF. The DNA for the CDR3 is TGTGCCAGGAGGGTGACTGCAAACAACGAGCAGTACTTC.

Regarding this clonotype: Mismatch with germline at one junction end may stem from a read error. The rearrangement links TRBV7-8 to TRBJ2-4; 10 nucleotides match TRBD1. The V gene's germline CDR1 is SGHVS and CDR2 FQNEAQ. The CDR3 is 15 amino acids. The CDR3 is CATSQRTGGGNIQYF. The CDR3 nucleotides are TGTGCCACCAGCCAGCGGACAGGGGGGGGAAACATTCAGTACTTC.

This clonotype was found many times. This rearrangement joins TRBV12-3 or TRBV12-4 to TRBJ2-5; TRBD1 aligns across 8 bases. CDR3 length: 14 residues. The junction had 6 bases not matched to a gene; V was cut back by 5 bases and J by 4 bases. CDR3 nucleotides: TGTGCCAGCAGTGGACAGGGTCATAGAGAGACCCAGTACTTC. It is translated as CASSGQGHRETQYF.

About this clonotype: Compared with germline, one end of the junction differs, possibly owing to a read error. The DNA of the CDR3 is TGTGCCAGCAGTTTACTCAACAAGAATTATTGCTACACCTTT. It encodes CASSLLNKNYCYTF. The rearrangement links TRBV28 to TRBJ1-2; no clear D. Germline-derived CDR1 and CDR2 are MDHEN and SYDVKM. The CDR3 extends over 14 amino acids.

This clonotype was counted a single time. The conserved phenylalanine or tryptophan is not found at the CDR3 terminus, so this likely reflects a read error. This chain joins TRBV11-3 and TRBJ2-1; D unclear. In germline, CDR1 is SGHNT, CDR2 YENEEA. The CDR3 has 17 amino acids. The CDR3 loop reads CASSLDPRSLSYNGQFI. Written as DNA, the CDR3 is TGTGCCAGCAGCTTAGATCCCAGGAGTCTTTCCTACAATGGGCAGTTCATC.